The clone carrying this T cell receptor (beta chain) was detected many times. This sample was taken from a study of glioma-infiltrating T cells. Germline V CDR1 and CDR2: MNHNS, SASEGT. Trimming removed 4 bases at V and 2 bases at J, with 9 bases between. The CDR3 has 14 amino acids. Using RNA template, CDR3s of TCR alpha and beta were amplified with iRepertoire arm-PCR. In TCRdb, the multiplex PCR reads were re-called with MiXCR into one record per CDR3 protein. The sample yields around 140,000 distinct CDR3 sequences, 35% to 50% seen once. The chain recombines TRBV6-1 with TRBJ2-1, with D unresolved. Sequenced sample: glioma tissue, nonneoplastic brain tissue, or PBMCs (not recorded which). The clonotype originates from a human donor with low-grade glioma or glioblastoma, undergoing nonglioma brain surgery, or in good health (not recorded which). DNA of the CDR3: TGTGCCAGCAGTGCTAGGGCCCCCTACAATGAGCAGTTCTTC. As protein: CASSARAPYNEQFF.